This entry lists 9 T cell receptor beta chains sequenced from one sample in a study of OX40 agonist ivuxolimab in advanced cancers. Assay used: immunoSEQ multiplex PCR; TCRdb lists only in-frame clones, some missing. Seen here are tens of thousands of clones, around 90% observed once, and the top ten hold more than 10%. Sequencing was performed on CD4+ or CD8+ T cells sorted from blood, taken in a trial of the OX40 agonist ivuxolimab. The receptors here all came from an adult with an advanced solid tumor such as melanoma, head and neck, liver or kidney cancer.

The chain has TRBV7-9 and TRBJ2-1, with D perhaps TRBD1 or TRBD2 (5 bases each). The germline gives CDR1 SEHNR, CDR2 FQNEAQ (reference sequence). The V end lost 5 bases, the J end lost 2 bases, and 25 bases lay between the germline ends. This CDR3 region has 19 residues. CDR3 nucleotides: TGTGCCAGCAGCCTCCTGATAGCAGCCGGTGGGGGAACCTACAATGAGCAGTTCTTC. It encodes CASSLLIAAGGGTYNEQFF.

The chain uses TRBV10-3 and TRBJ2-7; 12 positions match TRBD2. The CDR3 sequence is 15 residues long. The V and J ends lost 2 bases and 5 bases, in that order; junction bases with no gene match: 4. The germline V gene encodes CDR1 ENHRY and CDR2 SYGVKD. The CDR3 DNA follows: TGTGCCATCAGTGAGGCGGCTAGCGGGAGGGACGAGCAGTACTTC. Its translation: CAISEAASGRDEQYF.

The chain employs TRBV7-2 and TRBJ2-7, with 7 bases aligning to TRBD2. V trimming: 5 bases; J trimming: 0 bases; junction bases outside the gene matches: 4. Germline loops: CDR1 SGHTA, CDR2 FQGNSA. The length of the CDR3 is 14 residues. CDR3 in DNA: TGTGCCAGCAGCCAAGCGGGGACCTCCTACGAGCAGTACTTC. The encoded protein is CASSQAGTSYEQYF.

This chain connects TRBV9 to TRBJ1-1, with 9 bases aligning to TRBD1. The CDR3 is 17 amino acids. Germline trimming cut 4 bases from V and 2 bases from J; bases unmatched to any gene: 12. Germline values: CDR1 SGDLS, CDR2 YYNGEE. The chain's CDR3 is CASSHGTGRILNTEAFF. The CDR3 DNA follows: TGTGCCAGCAGCCACGGGACAGGGCGGATATTAAACACTGAAGCTTTCTTT.

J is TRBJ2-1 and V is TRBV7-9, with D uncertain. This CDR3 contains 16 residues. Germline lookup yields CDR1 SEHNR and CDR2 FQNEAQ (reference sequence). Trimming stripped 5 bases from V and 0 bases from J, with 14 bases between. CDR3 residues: CASSPPQSASYNEQFF. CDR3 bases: TGTGCCAGCAGCCCCCCGCAGAGCGCCTCCTACAATGAGCAGTTCTTC.

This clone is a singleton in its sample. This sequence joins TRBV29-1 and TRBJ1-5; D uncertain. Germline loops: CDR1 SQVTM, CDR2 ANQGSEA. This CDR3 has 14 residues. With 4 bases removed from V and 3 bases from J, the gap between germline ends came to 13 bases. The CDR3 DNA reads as TGCAGCGTTGGAAAGGACGGAAACAATCAGCCCCAGCATTTT. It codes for CSVGKDGNNQPQHF.

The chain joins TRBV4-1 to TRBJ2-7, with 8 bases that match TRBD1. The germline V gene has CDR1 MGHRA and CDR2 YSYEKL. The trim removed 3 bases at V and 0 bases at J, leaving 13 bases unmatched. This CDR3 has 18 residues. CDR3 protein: CASSHLRTGQGTSYEQYF. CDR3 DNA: TGCGCCAGCAGCCACCTTCGGACAGGGCAGGGGACCTCCTACGAGCAGTACTTC.

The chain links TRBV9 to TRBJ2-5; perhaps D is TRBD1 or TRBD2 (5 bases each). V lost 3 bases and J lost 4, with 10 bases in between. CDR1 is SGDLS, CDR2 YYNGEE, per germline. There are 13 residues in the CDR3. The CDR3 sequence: CASSGGSPETQYF. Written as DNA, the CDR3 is TGTGCCAGCAGCGGGGGGAGTCCAGAGACCCAGTACTTC.

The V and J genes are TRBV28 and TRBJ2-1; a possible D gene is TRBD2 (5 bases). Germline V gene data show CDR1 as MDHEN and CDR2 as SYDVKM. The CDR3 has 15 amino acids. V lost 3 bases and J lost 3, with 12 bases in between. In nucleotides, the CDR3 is TGTGCCAGCAGTTTTCCCGGGGAACTCTACAATGAGCAGTTCTTC. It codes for CASSFPGELYNEQFF.